One and the same sample provided the 25 T cell receptor beta chains below, sequenced in a study of Graves' ophthalmopathy and Graves' hyperthyroidism. Researchers took RNA transcripts and amplified TCR beta CDR3 regions from them. Second-round multiplex PCR came after a first-round RT-PCR that employed HTBI primers. TCRdb re-called the multiplex PCR reads with MiXCR, one entry per CDR3 protein. Among about 480,000 distinct CDR3 sequences listed, about 15% were seen once. Sequencing was performed on blood. These receptors were obtained from a woman aged 30 to 39 with Graves' ophthalmopathy.

This clonotype was observed many times. This rearrangement joins TRBV6-1 to TRBJ2-2; D remains unclear. The germline V gene encodes CDR1 MNHNS and CDR2 SASEGT. Between the trimmed V and J ends, which lost 7 bases and 3 bases, there was a span of 12 bases. This CDR3 has 14 residues. CDR3 sequence reads: CASKDQRDTGELFF. The CDR3 nucleotides are TGTGCCAGCAAGGACCAACGGGACACCGGGGAGCTGTTTTTT.

This clonotype has a count of ten or more. The chain has TRBV2 and TRBJ1-2; D not certain. V shed 2 bases and J shed 8 bases, with 18 bases lying between them. CDR1 is SNHLY, CDR2 FYNNEI, per germline. This CDR3 region has 15 residues. Here the CDR3 reads CASSEFSGELNGYTF. As DNA, the CDR3 is TGTGCCAGCAGTGAATTTTCCGGCGAATTAAACGGCTACACCTTC.

As to this clonotype: A much larger clone is a single base away; this may be a read error. This sequence joins TRBV12-3 or TRBV12-4 and TRBJ2-7, with 9 positions matching TRBD2. After removal of 5 bases from V and 3 bases from J, the junction contained 5 bases not matched to a gene. The CDR3 extends over 14 amino acids. The CDR3 spells CASSMQRGVYEQYF. The CDR3 coding sequence is TGTGCCAGCAGTATGCAGCGGGGGGTCTACGAGCAGTACTTC.

The sample holds many counts of this clonotype. The gene calls are TRBV5-1 and TRBJ1-2; 9 nucleotides align to TRBD1. The CDR3 spans 16 residues. Trimming removed 0 bases from V and 4 bases from J; junction bases left unmatched: 7. Germline CDR1 reads SGHRS; CDR2 reads YFSETQ. The CDR3 is CASSLDRGRIIYGYTF. The CDR3 region has the DNA TGCGCCAGCAGCTTGGACAGGGGGCGGATCATCTATGGCTACACCTTC.

This clonotype has at least ten counts. This rearrangement joins TRBV11-3 to TRBJ2-7, with 9 bases matching TRBD1. Germline values: CDR1 SGHNT, CDR2 YENEEA. The trim removed 5 bases at V and 5 bases at J, leaving 10 bases unmatched. The CDR3 has 15 amino acids. CDR3 sequence (DNA): TGTGCCAGCAGCCAAAGACAGGGGGATTTCCACGAGCAGTACTTC. Translating it yields CASSQRQGDFHEQYF.

The V call is TRBV6-4, the J call TRBJ2-5; 8 nucleotides match TRBD2. Germline-derived CDR1 and CDR2 are MRHNA and SNTAGT. V shed 2 bases, J shed 2 bases, and the junction held 7 bases outside the gene matches. The CDR3 length is 16 residues. Here the CDR3 reads CASSDRGGEIQETQYF. DNA of the CDR3: TGTGCCAGCAGTGACCGGGGGGGGGAAATTCAAGAGACCCAGTACTTC.

This clonotype has a count of ten or more. The rearrangement uses TRBV5-1 and TRBJ1-1, with D possibly matching TRBD1 (5 bases). In germline, CDR1 is SGHRS, CDR2 YFSETQ. The CDR3 is 14 amino acids. Between the trimmed V and J ends, which lost 1 base and 3 bases, there was a span of 10 bases. CDR3 in amino acids: CASSLLGTDTEAFF. The CDR3 DNA sequence: TGCGCCAGCAGCTTGTTAGGGACGGACACTGAAGCTTTCTTT.

This clonotype was recorded at least ten times. The rearrangement joins TRBV19 to TRBJ1-5; D is perhaps TRBD1 (5 bases). CDR3 length: 17 amino acids. The ends were cut back, 7 bases at V and 0 bases at J, with 19 bases in the middle. From germline, CDR1 is LNHDA and CDR2 SQIVND (reference sequence). This CDR3 is CASTSGGFGLSNQPQHF. CDR3 nucleotides: TGTGCCAGTACCTCCGGGGGGTTCGGACTTAGCAATCAGCCCCAGCATTTT.

As to this clonotype: The junction departs from the called germline gene at one end, perhaps through a read error. The CDR3: CASNLEDSRSPLHF. CDR3 in DNA: TGTGCCAGCAATTTAGAGGACAGTCGTTCACCCCTCCACTTT. This chain links TRBV12-3 or TRBV12-4 with TRBJ1-6, with D possibly TRBD1 on 6 matching bases. The CDR3 totals 14 residues.

This clonotype has at least ten counts. This chain links TRBV28 with TRBJ1-2; TRBD1 matches at 7 bases. The CDR3 is made up of 15 amino acids. CDR1 and CDR2 from the germline V gene are MDHEN and SYDVKM. The ends lost 5 bases at V and 6 bases at J; junction bases unmatched: 12. CDR3 coding DNA: TGTGCCAGCAGTAGGGGCCGTGCGAGGGGGCATGGCTACACCTTC. This gives the protein CASSRGRARGHGYTF.

This clonotype showed up many times. V and J are TRBV28 and TRBJ2-7, with D perhaps matching TRBD1 or TRBD2 (5 bases each). The CDR3 is made up of 16 amino acids. Between the trimmed V and J ends, which lost 2 bases and 6 bases, there was a span of 20 bases. Germline V gene lookup returns CDR1 MDHEN and CDR2 SYDVKM. CDR3 DNA sequence: TGTGCCAGCAGTTTAAATTTGAGGGGCTTCAATAGCGAGCAGTACTTC. Translation gives CASSLNLRGFNSEQYF.

This clonotype was seen ten or more times. The junction departs from germline at one end; a sequencing error may be responsible. This chain joins TRBV29-1 and TRBJ2-4, with D perhaps matching TRBD2 (5 bases). Germline V lookup: CDR1 SQVTM, CDR2 ANQGSEA. CDR3 length: 11 amino acids. CDR3: CSEGARDIKYF. CDR3 bases: TGCAGCGAGGGAGCGAGAGACATTAAGTACTTC.

This clonotype was seen a single time. This may arise from a read error, as a much more abundant clone is one base away. V is TRBV18 and J is TRBJ2-5; D might be TRBD2 (6 bases). Germline-derived CDR1 and CDR2 are KGHSH and LQKENI. The CDR3 is made up of 14 amino acids. CDR3 sequence reads: CASSPSASVETQHF. For the CDR3, the DNA is TGTGCCAGCTCACCAAGTGCTAGCGTGGAGACCCAGCACTTC.

Worth noting for this clonotype: This could be a read error, since a much larger clone is one nucleotide away. The CDR3 here is CAWSVGGETKYF. In DNA form, the CDR3 reads TGTGCCTGGAGTGTAGGTGGAGAGACCAAGTACTTC. This chain uses TRBV30 with TRBJ2-5; no definite D call. The CDR3 runs to 12 residues. Germline assignment: CDR1 GTSNPN and CDR2 SVGIG (reference sequence).

As regards this clonotype: Its ends do not fully match the called genes, so a read error is possible. This chain connects TRBV6-1 to TRBJ2-7, with D tentatively TRBD2 (5 bases). The CDR3 contains 13 residues. Germline values: CDR1 MNHNS, CDR2 SASEGT. The CDR3 coding sequence is TGTGCCGGCAGACCCGTGACTATAGCCGATCAGTACTTC. This gives the protein CAGRPVTIADQYF.

The rearrangement links TRBV10-3 to TRBJ1-1; 12 bases line up with TRBD1. The V gene end was trimmed by 11 bases and the J gene end by 2 bases; junction bases not matched to a gene: 12. The CDR3 is 16 amino acids. Germline CDR1 and CDR2: ENHRY and SYGVKD. Here the CDR3 reads CAGYRDRGLVNTEAFF. The CDR3 DNA reads as TGTGCCGGTTACCGGGACAGGGGGCTTGTTAACACTGAAGCTTTCTTT.

This clonotype was picked up many times. The chain couples TRBV27 to TRBJ1-5; D not resolved. V lost 6 bases and J 4 bases, leaving 16 bases between the germline ends. Germline lookup yields CDR1 MNHEY and CDR2 SMNVEV (reference sequence). The CDR3 contains 15 residues. CDR3 sequence: CASRSDGIPNQPQHF. In DNA form, the CDR3 reads TGTGCCAGCAGATCGGACGGGATTCCTAATCAGCCCCAGCATTTT.

At least ten counts were recorded for this clonotype. The gene calls are TRBV4-1 and TRBJ1-2, with D hard to call. Germline CDR1 MGHRA, CDR2 YSYEKL. The CDR3 is 15 amino acids. Trimming left V 4 bases short and J 8 bases short, with 20 bases between. As DNA, the CDR3 is TGCGCCAGCAGCCCCAGGACCGACACAACGGGGGGCTACACCTTC. Amino acids: CASSPRTDTTGGYTF.

This clonotype was counted at least ten times. CDR3 loop: CASSSGQRYEQYF. In nucleotides, the CDR3 is TGTGCCAGCAGTTCGGGACAGAGATACGAGCAGTACTTC. V is TRBV12-3 or TRBV12-4 and J is TRBJ2-7; 7 positions match TRBD1. The CDR3 runs 13 residues. V was pared by 4 bases and J by 4 bases, with 4 bases of the junction left unmatched.

The genes are TRBV15 and TRBJ2-7, with D tentatively TRBD1 (5 bases). Trimming stripped 0 bases from V and 5 bases from J, with 14 bases between. Germline values: CDR1 LNHNV, CDR2 YYDKDF (reference sequence). The CDR3 totals 15 residues. The CDR3 here is CATSRDRGRVHEQYF. The CDR3 nucleotides read TGTGCCACCAGCAGAGATCGAGGCAGGGTCCACGAGCAGTACTTC.

Many counts were recorded for this clonotype. The chain couples TRBV12-3 or TRBV12-4 to TRBJ2-6; D call uncertain. V was pared by 3 bases and J by 0 bases, with 9 bases between. CDR3 length equals 16 residues. The CDR3 DNA is TGTGCCAGCAGTTTTGGGGTCCTCTCTGGGGCCAACGTCCTGACTTTC. Translating gives CASSFGVLSGANVLTF.

This clonotype was found a few times. This may be a read error: a much more frequent sequence differs by one nucleotide. V and J are TRBV7-3 and TRBJ2-5; D is unclear. The germline V gene encodes CDR1 SGHTA and CDR2 FQGTGA. This CDR3 has 13 amino acids. This CDR3 reads CASSLRPEETRYF. The CDR3 DNA is TGTGCCAGCAGCCTACGCCCAGAAGAGACCCGGTACTTC.

The chain carries TRBV18 and TRBJ2-7; 12 bases fit TRBD2. From germline, CDR1 is KGHSH and CDR2 LQKENI. After removal of 5 bases from V and 3 bases from J, the junction contained 11 bases not matched to a gene. The CDR3 covers 17 residues. CDR3 amino acids: CASSTASGRASYYEQYF. The CDR3 DNA is TGTGCCAGCTCAACCGCTAGCGGGAGGGCCTCTTACTACGAGCAGTACTTC.

The chain has TRBV7-2 and TRBJ2-4; 8 nucleotides match TRBD1. J was trimmed by 3 bases and V by 5 bases; bases with no gene match: 3. Germline V CDR1 and CDR2: SGHTA, FQGNSA. This CDR3 spans 14 amino acids. The CDR3 protein is CASSAGTGKNIQYF. In nucleotides, the CDR3 is TGTGCCAGCAGCGCCGGGACAGGCAAAAACATTCAGTACTTC.

In its sample, this clonotype was seen many times. This chain uses TRBV12-3 or TRBV12-4 with TRBJ2-7; D not resolved. The CDR3 is 12 amino acids. Trimming removed 5 bases from V and 3 bases from J, with 8 bases in between. The CDR3 nucleotides read TGTGCCAGCAGTCGAGACGGCTACGAGCAGTACTTC. Its translation is CASSRDGYEQYF.